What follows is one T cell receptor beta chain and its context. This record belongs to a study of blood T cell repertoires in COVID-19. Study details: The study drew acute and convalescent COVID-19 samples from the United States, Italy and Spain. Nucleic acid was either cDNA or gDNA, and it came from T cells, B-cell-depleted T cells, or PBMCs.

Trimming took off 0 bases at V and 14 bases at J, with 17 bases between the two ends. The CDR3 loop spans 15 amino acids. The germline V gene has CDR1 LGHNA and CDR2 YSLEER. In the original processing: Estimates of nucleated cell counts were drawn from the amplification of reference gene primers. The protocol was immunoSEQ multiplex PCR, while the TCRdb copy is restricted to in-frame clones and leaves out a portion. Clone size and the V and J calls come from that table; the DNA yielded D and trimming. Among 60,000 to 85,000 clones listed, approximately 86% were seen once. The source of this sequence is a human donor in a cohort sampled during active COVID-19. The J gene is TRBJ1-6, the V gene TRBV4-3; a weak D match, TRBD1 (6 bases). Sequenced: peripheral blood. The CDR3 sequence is CASSQDLVGRGTLHF. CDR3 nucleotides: TGCGCCAGCAGCCAAGATTTGGTTGGCAGGGGAACCCTCCACTTT.